These T cell receptor beta chains were read from a single sample in a study of identical twins. One entry per CDR3 protein, called by TCRdb with MiXCR from the 5' RACE reads. The sample lists a few hundred thousand distinct CDR3 sequences; approximately 17% were seen once. The specimen was naive T cells sorted from blood. The receptor source for this set is a man aged 50 to 59 in good health. Each CDR3 is given with its conserved first and last residue. A D gene is named only where the DNA matches it firmly. Clone size appears in some rows only: once, few, many, or a class for an expanded clone.

J,size,D,V,DNA,CDR3
TRBJ2-1,many,.,TRBV7-2,TGTGCCAGCAGCTTAGCTTCAGGGAACAATGAGCAGTTCTTC,CASSLASGNNEQFF
TRBJ2-1,.,TRBD2,TRBV27,TGTGCCAGCAGTCTCCGGGATAGCGGGAGCTCCTACAATGAGCAGTTCTTC,CASSLRDSGSSYNEQFF
TRBJ2-1,.,.,TRBV20-1,TGCAGTGCTAGAAGGAGGAGAAATGAGCAGTTCTTC,CSARRRRNEQFF
TRBJ2-7,.,.,TRBV28,TGTGCCAGCAGACAACCCGGGATCCACCCTGACGAGCAGTACTTC,CASRQPGIHPDEQYF
TRBJ2-7,.,TRBD2,TRBV7-6,TGTGCCAGCAGCTTAGCGTCTAGCGGTTCCTACGAGCAGTACTTC,CASSLASSGSYEQYF
TRBJ1-4,many,TRBD1,TRBV4-3,TGCGCCAGCAGCCCTGACAGGGTCCCTAATGAAAAACTGTTTTTT,CASSPDRVPNEKLFF
TRBJ2-3,.,TRBD2,TRBV7-2,TGTGCCAGCAGCTTAGTTGTGGCTAGCGGGGGGGATACGCAGTATTTT,CASSLVVASGGDTQYF
TRBJ2-5,.,TRBD2,TRBV11-2,TGTGCCAGCAGTCCCCGCGGTAGCGGGGTGATACAAGAGACCCAGTACTTC,CASSPRGSGVIQETQYF
TRBJ2-5,many,.,TRBV30,TGTGCCTGGAGTGCCCGGACTAGGGGGAATAGTCAGTACTTC,CAWSARTRGNSQYF
TRBJ1-5,few,.,TRBV21-1,TGTGCCAGCAGCACTTGGGGGAATCAGCCCCAGCATTTT,CASSTWGNQPQHF
TRBJ2-1,.,.,TRBV4-2,TGTGCCAGCAGCCAGATACTAGGCAATGAGCAGTTCTTC,CASSQILGNEQFF
TRBJ1-2,.,.,TRBV10-3,TGTGCCATCAGTGAAGGGACGGCGAACTATGGCTACACCTTC,CAISEGTANYGYTF
TRBJ2-7,few,.,TRBV20-1,TGCAGTGCCGTCCCGAGAAGCTCCTACGAGCAGTACTTC,CSAVPRSSYEQYF
TRBJ2-7,few,.,TRBV11-2,TGTGCCAGCAGCCTAACTTCCGGGGGTGGAGAGCAGTACTTC,CASSLTSGGGEQYF
TRBJ2-3,few,.,TRBV5-1,TGCGCCAGCAGCTTGGTTAGTTCTTCAGATACGCAGTATTTT,CASSLVSSSDTQYF
TRBJ2-7,many,.,TRBV11-2,TGTGCCAGCAGCGCGGGACTGAAGTACGAGCAGTACTTC,CASSAGLKYEQYF
TRBJ1-2,many,.,TRBV12-3/TRBV12-4,TGTGCCAGCAGTAACACAGGGAGTTATGGCTACACCTTC,CASSNTGSYGYTF
TRBJ2-2,few,TRBD1,TRBV9,TGTGCCAGCAGCGTAGAAGGCCGGACAGGGACCTTCAACACCGGGGAGCTGTTTTTT,CASSVEGRTGTFNTGELFF
TRBJ2-3,many,.,TRBV5-1,TGCGCCAGCAGCTTGGCCGATCGAGGAAGCACAGATACGCAGTATTTT,CASSLADRGSTDTQYF
TRBJ2-7,few,.,TRBV10-3,TGTGCCAGTAGAGGCACGGGGGATCACGAGCAGTACTTC,CASRGTGDHEQYF
TRBJ2-7,many,.,TRBV20-1,TGCAGTGTTTACCAGCGGACAAATTCCTACGAGCAGTACTTC,CSVYQRTNSYEQYF
TRBJ2-1,.,TRBD2,TRBV20-1,TGCAGTGCTAGCCCGACTAGCGGGGATTTGTCTGGTGAGCAGTTCTTC,CSASPTSGDLSGEQFF
TRBJ2-1,.,TRBD2,TRBV12-3/TRBV12-4,TGTGCCAGCAGTTTACTCCCAGCGGGGGTCAACAATGAGCAGTTCTTC,CASSLLPAGVNNEQFF
TRBJ2-1,many,.,TRBV12-3/TRBV12-4,TGTGCCAGCAGCCAGACTCGAAACAATGAGCAGTTCTTC,CASSQTRNNEQFF
TRBJ2-7,many,TRBD2,TRBV5-1,TGCGCCAGCAGCTTGGAACTTAGCGGGGGGCGGGGAAAGCAGTACTTC,CASSLELSGGRGKQYF
TRBJ2-7,.,.,TRBV10-3,TGTGCCATCAGTGACGCAGGGGTTAGCTCCTACGAGCAGTACTTC,CAISDAGVSSYEQYF
TRBJ2-1,few,.,TRBV6-2/TRBV6-3,TGTGCCAGCAGTTACTCTTCCTTGGCGGACTCCTACAATGAGCAGTTCTTC,CASSYSSLADSYNEQFF
TRBJ2-1,.,TRBD1,TRBV14,TGTGCCAGCAGTCCCGGGACAGGGATTTTAAATGAGCAGTTCTTC,CASSPGTGILNEQFF
TRBJ2-3,few,TRBD2,TRBV20-1,TGCAGTGCTAGATTGGCGGGAGTTGCTACGCAGTATTTT,CSARLAGVATQYF
TRBJ2-1,few,.,TRBV27,TGTGCCAGCAGTTTATCGGCCGGGGACTTTTACAATGAGCAGTTCTTC,CASSLSAGDFYNEQFF
TRBJ2-7,.,.,TRBV6-5,TGTGCCAGCAGTTACTCTGTCAATTGGGGCGAGCAGTACTTC,CASSYSVNWGEQYF
TRBJ2-7,.,.,TRBV20-1,TGCAGTGCTTCAGACAGCTACTACGAGCAGTACTTC,CSASDSYYEQYF
TRBJ2-3,few,.,TRBV4-1,TGCGCCAGCAGCCTAGAGGAAGGAGTGGGCACAGATACGCAGTATTTT,CASSLEEGVGTDTQYF
TRBJ2-7,.,.,TRBV5-1,TGCGCCAGCAGCTCAGGCGGTGGGGGTTACGAGCAGTACTTC,CASSSGGGGYEQYF
TRBJ2-7,.,.,TRBV5-1,TGCGCCAGCAGTCTCCATTCAAATTCCTACGAGCAGTACTTC,CASSLHSNSYEQYF
TRBJ2-7,many,TRBD2,TRBV12-3/TRBV12-4,TGTGCCAGCAGTCCCCGGCGGGAGTCCGAGCAGTACTTC,CASSPRRESEQYF
TRBJ1-2,.,.,TRBV29-1,TGCAGCGTTGGCAGAACTTCGCTTAATGGCTACACCTTC,CSVGRTSLNGYTF